This T cell receptor beta chain derives from a study of T-cell memory formation after mild COVID-19. Looking at the study overall: In these data, TCR clusters were largely donor specific.

MiXCR was run by TCRdb on the 5' RACE reads, yielding one entry per CDR3 protein. The data hold about 190,000 distinct CDR3 sequences, with around 21% observed a single time. The CDR3 runs to 11 residues. Trimming stripped 2 bases from V and 6 bases from J, with 2 bases between. Germline lookup yields CDR1 LNHNV and CDR2 YYDKDF (reference sequence). The specimen was PBMCs or a T cell subset sorted from them (not recorded which). This receptor was obtained from an adult woman who had mild COVID-19 (a few samples of this study predate the infection). Cell type and time point are not known. V usage is TRBV15 and J usage is TRBJ2-1, with no clear D. CDR3 DNA sequence: TGTGCCACCAGCAGATCCAATGAGCAGTTCTTC. It codes for CATSRSNEQFF.